A single sample is the source of the 17 T cell receptor beta chains below, sequenced in a study of early T cells in non-severe SARS-CoV-2 infection. TCRdb analysed the 5' RACE reads with MiXCR anew, one entry per CDR3 protein. This table holds 80,000 or so distinct CDR3 sequences, over 13% found once. Material: whole blood. The receptors stem from an adult who was a healthcare worker with PCR-confirmed SARS-CoV-2 infection or an uninfected control (not recorded which).

Ten or more counts support this clonotype. The chain couples TRBV5-1 to TRBJ2-1; D unclear. The CDR3 has 18 amino acids. The germline CDR1 and CDR2 sequences are SGHRS and YFSETQ. Trimming removed 0 bases at V and 8 bases at J, with 24 bases between. The CDR3 loop reads CASSLGRTWAGNGDEQFF. The CDR3 nucleotides read TGCGCCAGCAGCTTGGGCCGAACTTGGGCAGGAAATGGGGATGAGCAGTTCTTC.

Within the sample, this clonotype is medium-sized (0.01 to 0.1%). The chain uses TRBV9 and TRBJ2-5; the D is unclear. Germline CDR1 is SGDLS and CDR2 is YYNGEE. V gave up 5 bases and J gave up 1 base, with 3 bases separating them. The length of the CDR3 is 11 residues. DNA of the CDR3: TGTGCCAGCAGTTTCCAAGAGACCCAGTACTTC. Translating it yields CASSFQETQYF.

This clonotype came up many times. The chain recombines TRBV9 with TRBJ2-3; 7 nucleotides agree with TRBD2. In germline, CDR1 is SGDLS, CDR2 YYNGEE. CDR3 length equals 15 residues. J was trimmed by 4 bases and V by 4 bases; bases with no gene match: 9. Here the CDR3 DNA reads TGTGCCAGCAGCTTCAGCGGGGTGGTAGCAGATACGCAGTATTTT. It translates to CASSFSGVVADTQYF.

At least ten counts were recorded for this clonotype. The gene calls are TRBV10-2 and TRBJ2-3; 11 bases line up with TRBD2. This CDR3 region has 14 residues. The V gene end was trimmed by 8 bases and the J gene end by 4 bases; junction bases not matched to a gene: 5. Per germline, CDR1 WSHSY and CDR2 SAAADI. The chain's CDR3 is CASAILAGADTQYF. DNA for the CDR3: TGCGCCAGCGCTATACTAGCGGGGGCAGATACGCAGTATTTT.

The chain has TRBV5-5 and TRBJ1-6; maybe TRBD1 (6 bases). Germline CDR1 reads SGHKS; CDR2 reads YYEKEE (reference sequence). The CDR3 sequence is 14 residues long. The V and J ends lost 2 bases and 7 bases respectively, with 10 bases between them. CDR3 sequence reads: CASSFRQGNSPLHF. The CDR3 DNA reads as TGTGCCAGCAGCTTCAGGCAGGGGAATTCACCCCTCCACTTT.

This clonotype has ten or more counts. This chain connects TRBV2 to TRBJ2-5; D uncertain. The CDR3 consists of 10 residues. In germline, CDR1 is SNHLY, CDR2 FYNNEI. Trimming removed 3 bases from V and 6 bases from J, with 2 bases in between. This CDR3 reads CASSEQTQYF. The CDR3 DNA follows: TGTGCCAGCAGTGAGCAGACCCAGTACTTC.

The gene calls are TRBV12-3 or TRBV12-4 and TRBJ2-1; D is possibly TRBD2 (5 bases). V shed 3 bases and J shed 6 bases, with 9 bases lying between them. The CDR3 sequence is 13 residues long. In nucleotides, the CDR3 is TGTGCCAGCAGTTTCTCCGGGATCAATGAGCAGTTCTTC. Its translation is CASSFSGINEQFF.

This clonotype was seen a few times. The V and J genes are TRBV6-5 and TRBJ2-5; 11 bases are a match to TRBD2. V was pared by 0 bases and J by 0 bases, with 6 bases of the junction left unmatched. The CDR3 loop spans 18 amino acids. Germline V gene lookup returns CDR1 MNHEY and CDR2 SVGAGI. The chain's CDR3 is CASSYSMTSGIYQETQYF. CDR3 sequence (DNA): TGTGCCAGCAGTTACTCGATGACTAGCGGGATTTACCAAGAGACCCAGTACTTC.

The genes are TRBV4-1 and TRBJ2-7; TRBD2 agrees at 15 bases. V gave up 3 bases and J gave up 3 bases; unmatched junction bases: 18. This CDR3 has 21 residues. From germline, CDR1 is MGHRA and CDR2 YSYEKL. The CDR3 bases are TGCGCCAGCAGCCAGCGAGAACCGGGACTAGCGGGGGGTCCCGATATCTACGAGCAGTACTTC. This codes for CASSQREPGLAGGPDIYEQYF.

The chain employs TRBV6-6 and TRBJ1-6, with TRBD1 identical over 9 bases. This CDR3 spans 13 amino acids. The ends lost 8 bases at V and 8 bases at J; junction bases unmatched: 4. Germline-derived CDR1 and CDR2 are MNHNY and SVGAGI (reference sequence). In nucleotides, the CDR3 is TGTGCCAGCGGGGACAGGGTCGATTCACCCCTCCACTTT. It codes for CASGDRVDSPLHF.

This clonotype was seen at least ten times. The chain carries TRBV29-1 and TRBJ1-5; the D gene is possibly TRBD1 (5 bases). CDR3 length: 15 residues. V was pared by 1 base and J by 2 bases, with 12 bases between. The germline V gene has CDR1 SQVTM and CDR2 ANQGSEA. This CDR3 reads CSVEVGTGGNQPQHF. The CDR3 DNA reads TGCAGCGTTGAAGTGGGGACGGGGGGCAATCAGCCCCAGCATTTT.

About this clonotype itself: One base away lies a much larger clone, so this may be a sequencing read error. This rearrangement joins TRBV5-5 to TRBJ2-7; D call uncertain. This CDR3 is built from 12 residues. CDR1 is SGHKS, CDR2 YYEKEE, per germline (reference sequence). CDR3 coding DNA: TGTGCCAGCAGCTTGGGGTACAGAAGCCTGGACTTC. Protein sequence: CASSLGYRSLDF. Drawing the rest from reference TRBV5-5 and TRBJ2-7, the complete variable domain is DAGVTQSPTHLIKTRGQQVTLRCSPISGHKSVSWYQQVLGQGPQFIFQYYEKEERGRGNFPDRFSARQFPNYSSELNVNALLLGDSALYLCASSLGYRSLDFGPGTRLTVT.

The table lists this clonotype with many counts. This chain links TRBV5-1 with TRBJ1-3; D not certain. Germline CDR1 is SGHRS and CDR2 is YFSETQ. The CDR3 covers 14 residues. Trimming pared 0 bases from V and 2 bases from J, leaving 6 bases between. The CDR3 spells CASSLGAAGNTIYF. The CDR3 DNA follows: TGCGCCAGCAGCTTGGGAGCAGCTGGAAACACCATATATTTT. The entire variable domain, with the rest obtained from reference TRBV5-1 and TRBJ1-3, is as follows: KAGVTQTPRYLIKTRGQQVTLSCSPISGHRSVSWYQQTPGQGLQFLFEYFSETQRNKGNFPGRFSGRQFSNSRSEMNVSTLELGDSALYLCASSLGAAGNTIYFGEGSWLTVV.

This clonotype was counted only a few times. CDR3 sequence: CASTDSNHNEQFF. Written as DNA, the CDR3 is TGTGCCAGTACCGACAGCAATCACAATGAGCAGTTCTTC. The gene calls are TRBV7-6 and TRBJ2-1, with D possibly matching TRBD1 (5 bases). The CDR3 runs 13 residues. The V and J ends lost 9 bases and 5 bases respectively, with 14 bases between them. Looked up from germline, CDR1 is SGHVS and CDR2 is FNYEAQ.

As to this clonotype: With a much larger clone just one base away, this may be a read error. The chain joins TRBV7-8 to TRBJ2-5, with TRBD2 matching 9 bases. The CDR3 loop spans 16 amino acids. CDR1 SGHVS and CDR2 FQNEAQ come from the germline V gene. V lost 2 bases, J lost 3 bases, and 7 bases stayed unmatched. In nucleotides, the CDR3 is TGTGCCAGCAGCTTATTCTGGCGGGGGGGAAAAGAGACCCAGTACTTC. Its protein is CASSLFWRGGKETQYF.

Only a few counts were recorded for this clonotype. This sequence joins TRBV24-1 and TRBJ2-1; a possible D gene is TRBD1 (6 bases). Germline V CDR1 and CDR2: KGHDR, SFDVKD. This CDR3 has 14 amino acids. With 3 bases removed from V and 10 bases from J, the gap between germline ends came to 15 bases. The CDR3 sequence is CATSDPHEDREQFF. CDR3 bases: TGTGCCACCAGTGATCCACACGAGGACAGAGAGCAGTTCTTC.

A few counts support this clonotype. This chain joins TRBV11-2 and TRBJ2-4; no clear D. The length of the CDR3 is 15 residues. V was shortened by 1 base and J by 0 bases, with 7 bases between the two germline ends. Per germline, CDR1 SGHAT and CDR2 FQNNGV. The CDR3 loop is CASSLAWGAKNIQYF. The CDR3 DNA is TGTGCCAGCAGCTTAGCGTGGGGAGCCAAAAACATTCAGTACTTC. The full variable domain, in which reference TRBV11-2 and TRBJ2-4 provide the parts outside the CDR3, is EAGVAQSPRYKIIEKRQSVAFWCNPISGHATLYWYQQILGQGPKLLIQFQNNGVVDDSQLPKDRFSAERLKGVDSTLKIQPAKLEDSAVYLCASSLAWGAKNIQYFGAGTRLSVL.